What follows describes a single T cell receptor beta chain. The data originate from a study of blood T cell repertoires in COVID-19. Across the study: Whether acute or convalescent, the COVID-19 samples came from the United States, Italy and Spain. Nucleic acid was either cDNA or gDNA, and it came from T cells, B-cell-depleted T cells, or PBMCs.

The trim removed 5 bases at V and 8 bases at J, leaving 9 bases unmatched. This CDR3 is 14 amino acids long. Germline assignment: CDR1 SGHTA and CDR2 FQGNSA. Assay used: immunoSEQ multiplex PCR; TCRdb lists only in-frame clones, some missing. The sample lists 65,000 to 80,000 clones; approximately 84% were seen once. This rearrangement joins TRBV7-2 to TRBJ1-2; 9 bases match TRBD1. This sequence was found in a human donor in a cohort sampled during active COVID-19. Input material: peripheral blood. CDR3 protein: CASSPDRGAIGYTF. Here the CDR3 DNA reads TGTGCCAGCAGCCCAGACAGGGGGGCAATCGGCTACACCTTC.